Listed below are T cell receptor beta chains from one sample, sequenced in a study of blood T cells in healthy people across ages. TCRdb re-analysed the 5' RACE reads in MiXCR, keeping a single row per CDR3 protein. Seen here are about 1,800,000 distinct CDR3 sequences, 28% observed once, and the top ten hold roughly 8%. Sequenced sample: blood. The source of these receptors is a woman in her twenties or thirties in good health. CDR3s include the opening cysteine and the closing phenylalanine or tryptophan. Fields, in order: V gene, CDR3 protein.

TRBV12-3/TRBV12-4 | CASSRDPSGNTIYF
TRBV10-3 | CAISESGRGRGYEQYF
TRBV20-1 | CSASLRDRRPYEQYF
TRBV3-1 | CASSQEVTAARANYGYTF
TRBV10-3 | CAINSAPAGYTF
TRBV5-1 | CASSYGQGATQETQYF
TRBV21-1 | CASSNDSSGANVLTF
TRBV7-9 | CASSLKAGVLTYEQYF
TRBV14 | CASSQVNGGGTDTQYF
TRBV6-1 | CASSEVLGANQPQHF
TRBV18 | CASSPGGIRNTEAFF
TRBV5-1 | CASSLRLTGGSTDTQYF
TRBV20-1 | CSATGGAGANVLTF
TRBV10-3 | CAITPGLAGVEQFF
TRBV19 | CASSTGQWNSPLHF
TRBV11-2 | CASSSTSGIRVPETQYF
TRBV10-3 | CAISGGFERYEQYF